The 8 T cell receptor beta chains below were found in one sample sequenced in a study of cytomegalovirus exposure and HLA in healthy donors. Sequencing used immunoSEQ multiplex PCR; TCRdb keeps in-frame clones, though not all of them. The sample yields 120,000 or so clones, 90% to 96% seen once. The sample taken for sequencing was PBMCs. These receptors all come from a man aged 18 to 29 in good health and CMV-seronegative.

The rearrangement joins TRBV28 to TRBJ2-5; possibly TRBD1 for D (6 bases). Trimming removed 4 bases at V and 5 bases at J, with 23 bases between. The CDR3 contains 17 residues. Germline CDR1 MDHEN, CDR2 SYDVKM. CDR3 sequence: CASSWGDGLGQGETQYF. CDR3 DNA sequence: TGTGCCAGCAGTTGGGGCGATGGGTTAGGGCAGGGGGAGACCCAGTACTTC.

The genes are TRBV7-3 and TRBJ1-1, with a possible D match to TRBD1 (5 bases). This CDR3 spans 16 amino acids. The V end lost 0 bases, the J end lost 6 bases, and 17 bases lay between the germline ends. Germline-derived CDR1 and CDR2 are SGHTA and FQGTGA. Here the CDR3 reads CASSLTGLGGTAEAFF. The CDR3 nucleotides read TGTGCCAGCAGCTTAACCGGATTGGGGGGTACGGCTGAAGCTTTCTTT.

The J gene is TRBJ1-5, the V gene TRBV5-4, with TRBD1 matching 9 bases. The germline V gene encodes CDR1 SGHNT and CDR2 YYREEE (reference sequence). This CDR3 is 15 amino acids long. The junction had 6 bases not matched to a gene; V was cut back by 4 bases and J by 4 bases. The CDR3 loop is CASSADRGSNQPQHF. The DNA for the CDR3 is TGTGCCAGCAGCGCGGACAGGGGTAGTAATCAGCCCCAGCATTTT.

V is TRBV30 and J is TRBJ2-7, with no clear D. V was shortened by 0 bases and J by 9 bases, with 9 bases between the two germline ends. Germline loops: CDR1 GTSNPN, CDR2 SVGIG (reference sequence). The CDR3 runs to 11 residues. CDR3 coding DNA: TGTGCCTGGAGTGTGGATCTAGGGCAGTACTTC. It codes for CAWSVDLGQYF.

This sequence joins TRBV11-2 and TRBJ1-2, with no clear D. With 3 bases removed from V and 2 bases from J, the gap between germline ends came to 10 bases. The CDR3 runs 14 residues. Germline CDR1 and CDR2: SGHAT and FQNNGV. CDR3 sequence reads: CASSLGVFNYGYTF. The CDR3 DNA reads TGTGCCAGCAGCTTGGGAGTCTTCAACTATGGCTACACCTTC. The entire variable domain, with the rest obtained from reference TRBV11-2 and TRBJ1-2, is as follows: EAGVAQSPRYKIIEKRQSVAFWCNPISGHATLYWYQQILGQGPKLLIQFQNNGVVDDSQLPKDRFSAERLKGVDSTLKIQPAKLEDSAVYLCASSLGVFNYGYTFGSGTRLTVV.

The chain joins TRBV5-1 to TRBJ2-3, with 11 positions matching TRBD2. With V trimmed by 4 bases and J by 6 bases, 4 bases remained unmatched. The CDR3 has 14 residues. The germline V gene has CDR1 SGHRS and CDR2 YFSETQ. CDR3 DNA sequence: TGCGCCAGCAGCGTGGGACTAGCGGTGGATACGCAGTATTTT. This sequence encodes CASSVGLAVDTQYF.

This CDR3 is CASSLDPGDTQYF. The CDR3 nucleotides are TGTGCCAGCAGCTTAGATCCGGGAGATACGCAGTATTTT. This chain connects TRBV11-2 to TRBJ2-3, with unresolved D. V dropped 0 bases and J dropped 5 bases, with 6 bases sitting between them. This CDR3 region has 13 residues. Germline V gene sequence: CDR1 SGHAT, CDR2 FQNNGV.

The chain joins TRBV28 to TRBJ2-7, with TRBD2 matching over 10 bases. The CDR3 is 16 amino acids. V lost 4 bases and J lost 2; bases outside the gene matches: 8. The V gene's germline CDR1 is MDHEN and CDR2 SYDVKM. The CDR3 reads CASSYLAGVPPYEQYF. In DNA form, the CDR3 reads TGTGCCAGCAGTTATCTAGCGGGAGTCCCCCCCTACGAGCAGTACTTC. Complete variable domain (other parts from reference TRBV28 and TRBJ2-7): DVKVTQSSRYLVKRTGEKVFLECVQDMDHENMFWYRQDPGLGLRLIYFSYDVKMKEKGDIPEGYSVSREKKERFSLILESASTNQTSMYLCASSYLAGVPPYEQYFGPGTRLTVT.